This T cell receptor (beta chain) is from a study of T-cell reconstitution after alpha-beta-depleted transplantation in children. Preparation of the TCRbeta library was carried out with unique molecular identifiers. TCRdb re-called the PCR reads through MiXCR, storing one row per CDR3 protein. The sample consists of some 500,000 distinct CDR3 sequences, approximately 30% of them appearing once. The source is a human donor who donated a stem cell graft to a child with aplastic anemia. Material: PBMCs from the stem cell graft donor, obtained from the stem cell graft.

CDR3 sequence (DNA): TGTGCCAGCAGCCAAGCGGAAAAACTGTTTTTT. Translating gives CASSQAEKLFF. The chain couples TRBV3-1 to TRBJ1-4; no firm D call. CDR1 is LGHDT, CDR2 YNNKEL, per germline (reference sequence). CDR3 length equals 11 residues. Trimming cost V 1 base and J 8 bases, with 2 bases left between them.